Below are 14 T cell receptor beta chains sequenced from a single sample in a study of cytomegalovirus exposure and HLA in healthy donors (dated by TCRdb to 2015 to 2018). The library was generated by the immunoSEQ multiplex PCR assay. The multiplex PCR relied on a mix of 60 forward primers for TCR Vbeta segments and 13 reverse primers for TCR Jbeta segments. Held by TCRdb, this immuneACCESS table contains in-frame sequences only and omits some clones. Under half of the omission traces to an unresolved V gene where checked; the cause of the rest is unknown. The sample has approximately 100,000 clones on record, about two thirds of them singletons. Less than 2.5% of the sample goes to the ten largest clones. The sample consisted of PBMCs. Receptor source: a man between 50 and 59 years old in good health and CMV-seronegative.

This chain links TRBV4-1 with TRBJ1-5, with TRBD1 as a possible D gene (5 bases). Germline V CDR1 and CDR2: MGHRA, YSYEKL. V shed 4 bases and J shed 3 bases, with 16 bases lying between them. The CDR3 consists of 16 residues. The CDR3 bases are TGCGCCAGCAGCCCCGGGGGGGGACGGACCAATCAGCCCCAGCATTTT. It translates to CASSPGGGRTNQPQHF.

This chain links TRBV5-1 with TRBJ1-1, with 8 nucleotides matching TRBD1. In germline, CDR1 is SGHRS, CDR2 YFSETQ. The CDR3 is 15 amino acids. Trimming cost V 3 bases and J 11 bases; bases outside gene matches: 15. The CDR3: CASSSEDHRGVGAFF. CDR3 coding DNA: TGCGCCAGCAGCTCGGAGGATCACAGGGGGGTGGGCGCTTTCTTT.

There are a few counts of this clone. The gene calls are TRBV4-1 and TRBJ2-5, with 13 bases fitting TRBD2. Germline trimming cut 5 bases from V and 7 bases from J; bases unmatched to any gene: 10. The CDR3 runs to 16 residues. Germline V gene data show CDR1 as MGHRA and CDR2 as YSYEKL. The CDR3 spells CASSTRLAGGPWTQYF. The CDR3 region has the DNA TGCGCCAGCAGCACCCGACTAGCGGGGGGCCCATGGACCCAGTACTTC.

The rearrangement joins TRBV4-1 to TRBJ2-7; weak D call: TRBD1 (6 bases). Germline-derived CDR1 and CDR2 are MGHRA and YSYEKL. The CDR3 covers 13 residues. The V end was cut by 4 bases, the J end by 4 bases, with 11 bases between. CDR3 protein: CASSPGELYEQYF. Here the CDR3 DNA reads TGCGCCAGCAGCCCAGGGGAATTATACGAGCAGTACTTC.

In this sample, this clone turned up a few times. The chain carries TRBV7-2 and TRBJ1-5, with 8 bases fitting TRBD1. Germline CDR1 reads SGHTA; CDR2 reads FQGNSA. V lost 5 bases and J lost 2; bases outside the gene matches: 2. There are 14 residues in the CDR3. The CDR3 region is CASSVDRGNQPQHF. The CDR3 DNA reads as TGTGCCAGCAGCGTGGACAGGGGCAATCAGCCCCAGCATTTT.

V gene TRBV28 combines with J gene TRBJ2-1; 7 bases align to TRBD2. Per germline, CDR1 MDHEN and CDR2 SYDVKM. V was clipped by 5 bases and J by 0 bases; unmatched bases: 7. The CDR3 extends over 16 amino acids. This CDR3 reads CASSEAGIGSYNEQFF. In DNA form, the CDR3 reads TGTGCCAGCAGTGAAGCGGGGATTGGCTCCTACAATGAGCAGTTCTTC.

There are a few counts of this clone. This chain joins TRBV27 and TRBJ2-7; possibly TRBD2 for D (7 bases). The germline gives CDR1 MNHEY, CDR2 SMNVEV (reference sequence). This CDR3 is built from 13 residues. V was trimmed by 2 bases and J by 6 bases, leaving 11 bases between them. As DNA, the CDR3 is TGTGCCAGCAGTTTAGGGGGGGCAGTCGAGCAGTACTTC. Translation: CASSLGGAVEQYF.

The chain employs TRBV11-2 and TRBJ2-2; 8 bases match TRBD1. The V and J ends lost 5 bases and 4 bases, in that order; junction bases with no gene match: 6. This CDR3 has 15 amino acids. The germline V gene has CDR1 SGHAT and CDR2 FQNNGV. Here the CDR3 DNA reads TGTGCCAGCAGCGCGGACAGGGCGAGCACCGGGGAGCTGTTTTTT. Translated: CASSADRASTGELFF.

The V call is TRBV6-5, the J call TRBJ1-4, with D hard to call. Trimming took 2 bases from V and 0 from J, leaving 10 bases between them. The germline V gene encodes CDR1 MNHEY and CDR2 SVGAGI. The CDR3 consists of 16 residues. The CDR3 reads CASSYVVFATNEKLFF. The CDR3 coding sequence is TGTGCCAGCAGTTACGTAGTGTTCGCAACTAATGAAAAACTGTTTTTT.

This chain connects TRBV10-3 to TRBJ1-6, with 8 bases that match TRBD1. Germline lookup yields CDR1 ENHRY and CDR2 SYGVKD. J was trimmed by 9 bases and V by 0 bases; bases with no gene match: 4. The CDR3 spans 15 residues. The CDR3 coding sequence is TGTGCCATCAGTGAGTCTCAGGGGGCGCCTTCACCCCTCCACTTT. Translating it yields CAISESQGAPSPLHF.

The V gene is TRBV27, the J gene TRBJ1-1, with D possibly matching TRBD1 (5 bases). The CDR3 runs to 13 residues. Between the trimmed V and J ends, which lost 6 bases and 0 bases, there was a span of 8 bases. Germline CDR1 reads MNHEY; CDR2 reads SMNVEV (reference sequence). For the CDR3, the DNA is TGTGCCAGCAGGCTGACAGTGAACACTGAAGCTTTCTTT. It encodes CASRLTVNTEAFF.

This clone was seen a single time. J is TRBJ1-1 and V is TRBV19, with TRBD1 matching over 7 bases. CDR3 size: 17 residues. J gave up 6 bases and V 3 bases, and 16 bases lay outside the gene matches. Germline V gene data show CDR1 as LNHDA and CDR2 as SQIVND (reference sequence). This CDR3 reads CASSIRGRLGGKAEAFF. The CDR3 coding sequence is TGTGCCAGTAGTATTAGGGGGCGCCTTGGGGGGAAGGCTGAAGCTTTCTTT. Together with reference TRBV19 and TRBJ1-1, the CDR3 gives the full variable domain: DGGITQSPKYLFRKEGQNVTLSCEQNLNHDAMYWYRQDPGQGLRLIYYSQIVNDFQKGDIAEGYSVSREKKESFPLTVTSAQKNPTAFYLCASSIRGRLGGKAEAFFGQGTRLTVV.

The gene calls are TRBV7-9 and TRBJ1-4; TRBD1 matches at 10 bases. The CDR3 contains 18 residues. Germline V gene sequence: CDR1 SEHNR, CDR2 FQNEAQ (reference sequence). V gave up 5 bases and J gave up 7 bases; unmatched junction bases: 16. This CDR3 reads CASSPETGTGVRSEKLFF. The DNA of the CDR3 is TGTGCCAGCAGCCCTGAAACCGGGACAGGGGTTCGGAGTGAAAAACTGTTTTTT. The entire variable domain, with the rest obtained from reference TRBV7-9 and TRBJ1-4, is as follows: DTGVSQNPRHKITKRGQNVTFRCDPISEHNRLYWYRQTLGQGPEFLTYFQNEAQLEKSRLLSDRFSAERPKGSFSTLEIQRTEQGDSAMYLCASSPETGTGVRSEKLFFGSGTQLSVL.

The V gene is TRBV2, the J gene TRBJ1-1, with D possibly TRBD1 on 6 matching bases. The ends were cut back, 5 bases at V and 3 bases at J, with 13 bases in the middle. Germline CDR1 and CDR2: SNHLY and FYNNEI. CDR3 size: 14 residues. In DNA form, the CDR3 reads TGTGCCAGCAGTTTTGAACAGGGTTACACTGAAGCTTTCTTT. Translating it yields CASSFEQGYTEAFF.